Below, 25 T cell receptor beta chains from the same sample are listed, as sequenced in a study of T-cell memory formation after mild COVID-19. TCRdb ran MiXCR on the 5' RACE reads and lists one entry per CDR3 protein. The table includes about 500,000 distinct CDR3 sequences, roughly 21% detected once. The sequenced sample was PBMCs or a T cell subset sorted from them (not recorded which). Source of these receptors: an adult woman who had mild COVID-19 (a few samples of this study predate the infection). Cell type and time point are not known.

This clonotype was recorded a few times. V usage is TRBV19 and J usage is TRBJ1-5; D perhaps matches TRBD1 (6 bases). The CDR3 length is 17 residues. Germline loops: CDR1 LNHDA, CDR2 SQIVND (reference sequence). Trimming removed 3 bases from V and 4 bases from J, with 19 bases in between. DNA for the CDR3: TGTGCCAGTAGTATGTCCCGAGGGGGGGGTTCGAATCAGCCCCAGCATTTT. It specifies CASSMSRGGGSNQPQHF.

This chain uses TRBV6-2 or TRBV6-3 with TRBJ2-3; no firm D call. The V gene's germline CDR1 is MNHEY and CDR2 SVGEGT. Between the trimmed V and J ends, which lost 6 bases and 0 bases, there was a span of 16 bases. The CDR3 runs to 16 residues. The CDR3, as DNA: TGTGCCAGCAGCCGCCGCGGATACCGTAGCACAGATACGCAGTATTTT. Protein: CASSRRGYRSTDTQYF.

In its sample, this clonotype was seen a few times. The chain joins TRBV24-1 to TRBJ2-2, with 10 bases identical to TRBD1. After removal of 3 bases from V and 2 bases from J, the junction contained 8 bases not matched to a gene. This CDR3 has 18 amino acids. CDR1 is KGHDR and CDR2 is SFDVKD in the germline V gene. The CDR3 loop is CATSDAPGQGINTGELFF. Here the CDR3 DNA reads TGTGCCACCAGTGATGCCCCGGGACAGGGGATCAACACCGGGGAGCTGTTTTTT.

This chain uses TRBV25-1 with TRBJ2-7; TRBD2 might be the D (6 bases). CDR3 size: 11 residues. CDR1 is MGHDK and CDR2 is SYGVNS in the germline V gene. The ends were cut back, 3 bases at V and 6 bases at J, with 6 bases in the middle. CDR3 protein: CASSDGGEQYF. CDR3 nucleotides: TGTGCCAGCAGTGACGGGGGCGAGCAGTACTTC.

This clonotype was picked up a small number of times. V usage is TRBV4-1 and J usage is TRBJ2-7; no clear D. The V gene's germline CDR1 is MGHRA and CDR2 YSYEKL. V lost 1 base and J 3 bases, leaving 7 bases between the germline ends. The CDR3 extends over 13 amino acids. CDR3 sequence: CASSQVVFYEQYF. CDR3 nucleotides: TGCGCCAGCAGCCAAGTGGTGTTCTACGAGCAGTACTTC.

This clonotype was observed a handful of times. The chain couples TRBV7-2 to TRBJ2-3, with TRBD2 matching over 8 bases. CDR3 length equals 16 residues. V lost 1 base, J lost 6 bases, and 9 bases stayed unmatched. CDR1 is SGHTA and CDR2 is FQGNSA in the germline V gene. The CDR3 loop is CASSLGLAPGGDTQYF. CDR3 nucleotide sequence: TGTGCCAGCAGCTTAGGCCTAGCTCCGGGAGGGGATACGCAGTATTTT. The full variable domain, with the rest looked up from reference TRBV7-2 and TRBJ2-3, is GAGVSQSPSNKVTEKGKDVELRCDPISGHTALYWYRQSLGQGLEFLIYFQGNSAPDKSGLPSDRFSAERTGGSVSTLTIQRTQQEDSAVYLCASSLGLAPGGDTQYFGPGTRLTVL.

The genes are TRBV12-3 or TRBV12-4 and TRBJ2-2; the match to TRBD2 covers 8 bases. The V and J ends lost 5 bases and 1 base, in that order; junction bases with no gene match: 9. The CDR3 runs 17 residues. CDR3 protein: CASSATRGGRNTGELFF. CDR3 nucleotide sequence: TGTGCCAGCAGTGCAACCCGGGGGGGCCGGAACACCGGGGAGCTGTTTTTT.

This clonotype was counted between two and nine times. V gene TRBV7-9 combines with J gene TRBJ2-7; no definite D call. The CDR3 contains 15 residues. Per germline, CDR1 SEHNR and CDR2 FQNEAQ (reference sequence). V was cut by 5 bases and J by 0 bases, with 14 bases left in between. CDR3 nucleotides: TGTGCCAGCAGCCCCCTCAGACTGAGCTCCTACGAGCAGTACTTC. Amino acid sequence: CASSPLRLSSYEQYF.

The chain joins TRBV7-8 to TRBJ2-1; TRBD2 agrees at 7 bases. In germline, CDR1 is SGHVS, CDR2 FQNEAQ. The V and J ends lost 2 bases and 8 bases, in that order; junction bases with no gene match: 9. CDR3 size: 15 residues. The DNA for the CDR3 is TGTGCCAGCAGCTTAAGGGCGGGAGTTGGCTATGAGCAGTTCTTC. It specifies CASSLRAGVGYEQFF.

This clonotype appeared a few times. CDR3 nucleotides: TGTGCCATCAGGGACGGACTAGCGGGAGATACCGGGGAGCTGTTTTTT. Translation: CAIRDGLAGDTGELFF. This chain uses TRBV10-3 with TRBJ2-2; 13 positions match TRBD2. V trimming: 6 bases; J trimming: 5 bases; junction bases outside the gene matches: 6. The CDR3 spans 16 residues. Germline values: CDR1 ENHRY, CDR2 SYGVKD.

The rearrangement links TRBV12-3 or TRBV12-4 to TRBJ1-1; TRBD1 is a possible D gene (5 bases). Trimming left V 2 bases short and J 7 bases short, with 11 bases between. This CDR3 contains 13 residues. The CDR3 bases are TGTGCCAGCAGTTTAAGAGCTGACAGTGAAGCTTTCTTT. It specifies CASSLRADSEAFF.

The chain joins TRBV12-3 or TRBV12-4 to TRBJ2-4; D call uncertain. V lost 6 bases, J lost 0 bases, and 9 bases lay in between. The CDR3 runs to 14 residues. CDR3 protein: CASSDGLAKNIQYF. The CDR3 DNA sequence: TGTGCCAGCAGCGACGGTCTAGCCAAAAACATTCAGTACTTC.

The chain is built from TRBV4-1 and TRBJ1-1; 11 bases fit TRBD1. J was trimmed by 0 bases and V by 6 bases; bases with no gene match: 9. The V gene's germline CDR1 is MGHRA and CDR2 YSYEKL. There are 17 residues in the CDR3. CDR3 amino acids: CASRSLGQGAVNTEAFF. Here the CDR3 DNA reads TGCGCCAGCAGATCCCTTGGACAGGGGGCCGTGAACACTGAAGCTTTCTTT.

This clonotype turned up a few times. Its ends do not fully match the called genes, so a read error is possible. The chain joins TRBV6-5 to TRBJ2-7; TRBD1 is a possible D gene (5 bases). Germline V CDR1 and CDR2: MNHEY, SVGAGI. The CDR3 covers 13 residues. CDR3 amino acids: CASSYSGLYGQYF. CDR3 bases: TGTGCCAGCAGTTACTCGGGGCTCTACGGGCAGTACTTC.

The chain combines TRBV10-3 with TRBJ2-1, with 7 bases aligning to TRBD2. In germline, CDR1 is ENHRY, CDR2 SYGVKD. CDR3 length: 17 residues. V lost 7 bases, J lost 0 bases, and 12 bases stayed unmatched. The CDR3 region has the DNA TGTGCCATCACCGTCACCCTAGCGGAGGGCTCCTACAATGAGCAGTTCTTC. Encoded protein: CAITVTLAEGSYNEQFF.

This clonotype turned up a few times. Here the CDR3 DNA reads TGTGCCAGCAGCCAACTAGCGAGGACAGTGTTCTATGGCTACACCTTC. It is translated as CASSQLARTVFYGYTF. The V and J genes are TRBV7-8 and TRBJ1-2, with D possibly being TRBD1 (6 bases). V was clipped by 5 bases and J by 4 bases, with 20 bases between them. The germline CDR1 and CDR2 sequences are SGHVS and FQNEAQ. The length of the CDR3 is 16 residues.

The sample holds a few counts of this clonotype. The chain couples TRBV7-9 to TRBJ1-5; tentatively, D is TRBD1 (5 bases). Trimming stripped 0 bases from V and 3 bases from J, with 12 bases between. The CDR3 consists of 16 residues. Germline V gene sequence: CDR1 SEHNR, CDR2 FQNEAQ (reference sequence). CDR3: CASSLARESYNQPQHF. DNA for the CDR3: TGTGCCAGCAGCTTAGCCAGGGAGTCTTACAATCAGCCCCAGCATTTT.

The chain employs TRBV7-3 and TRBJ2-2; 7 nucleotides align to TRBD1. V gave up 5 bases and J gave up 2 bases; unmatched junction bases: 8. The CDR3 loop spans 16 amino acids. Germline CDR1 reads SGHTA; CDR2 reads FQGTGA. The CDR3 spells CASSPRGTLNTGELFF. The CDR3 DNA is TGTGCCAGCAGCCCCAGGGGGACACTTAACACCGGGGAGCTGTTTTTT.

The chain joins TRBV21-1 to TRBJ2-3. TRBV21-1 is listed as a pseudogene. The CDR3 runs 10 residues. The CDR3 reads CASKVNSQYF. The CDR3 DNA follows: TGTGCCAGCAAGGTTAACTCGCAGTATTTT.

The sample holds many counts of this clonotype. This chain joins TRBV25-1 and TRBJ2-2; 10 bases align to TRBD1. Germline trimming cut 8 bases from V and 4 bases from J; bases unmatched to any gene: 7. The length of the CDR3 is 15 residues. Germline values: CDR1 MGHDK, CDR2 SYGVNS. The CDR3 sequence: CASEARDRGTGELFF. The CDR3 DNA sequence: TGTGCCAGCGAGGCGAGGGACAGGGGCACCGGGGAGCTGTTTTTT. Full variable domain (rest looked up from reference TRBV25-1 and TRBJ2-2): EADIYQTPRYLVIGTGKKITLECSQTMGHDKMYWYQQDPGMELHLIHYSYGVNSTEKGDLSSESTVSRIRTEHFPLTLESARPSHTSQYLCASEARDRGTGELFFGEGSRLTVL.

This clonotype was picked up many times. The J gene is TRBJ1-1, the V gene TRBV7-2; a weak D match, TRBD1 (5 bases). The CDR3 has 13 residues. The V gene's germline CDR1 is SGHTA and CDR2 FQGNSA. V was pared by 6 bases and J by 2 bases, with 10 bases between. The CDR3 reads CASRRGDNTEAFF. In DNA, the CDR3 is TGTGCCAGCAGGAGAGGGGACAACACTGAAGCTTTCTTT.

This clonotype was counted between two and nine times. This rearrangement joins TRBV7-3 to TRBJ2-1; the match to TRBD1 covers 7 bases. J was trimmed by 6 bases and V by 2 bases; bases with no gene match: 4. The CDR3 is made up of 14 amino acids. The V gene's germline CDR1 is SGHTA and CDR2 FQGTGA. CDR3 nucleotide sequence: TGTGCCAGCAGCTTAGGCCCAGGGGGCAATGAGCAGTTCTTC. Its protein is CASSLGPGGNEQFF.

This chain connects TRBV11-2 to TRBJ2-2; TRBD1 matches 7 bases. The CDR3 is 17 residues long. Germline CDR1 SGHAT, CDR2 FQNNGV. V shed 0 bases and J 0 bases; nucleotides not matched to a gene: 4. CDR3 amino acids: CASSLDLDRANTGELFF. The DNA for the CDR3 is TGTGCCAGCAGCTTAGATTTAGACAGGGCGAACACCGGGGAGCTGTTTTTT.

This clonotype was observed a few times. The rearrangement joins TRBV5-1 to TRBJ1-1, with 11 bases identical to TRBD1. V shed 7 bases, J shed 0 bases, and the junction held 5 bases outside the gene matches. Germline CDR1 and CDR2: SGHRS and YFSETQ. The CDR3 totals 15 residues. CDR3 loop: CASRDRGIVNTEAFF. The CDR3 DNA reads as TGCGCCAGCCGGGACAGGGGGATCGTGAACACTGAAGCTTTCTTT.

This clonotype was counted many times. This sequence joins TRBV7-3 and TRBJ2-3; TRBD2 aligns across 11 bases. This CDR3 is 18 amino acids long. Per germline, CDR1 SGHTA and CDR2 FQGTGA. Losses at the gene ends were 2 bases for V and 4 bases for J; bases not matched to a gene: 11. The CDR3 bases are TGTGCCAGCAGCTTATGGGCTCCTAGCGGGGGGACACCAGATACGCAGTATTTT. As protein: CASSLWAPSGGTPDTQYF.